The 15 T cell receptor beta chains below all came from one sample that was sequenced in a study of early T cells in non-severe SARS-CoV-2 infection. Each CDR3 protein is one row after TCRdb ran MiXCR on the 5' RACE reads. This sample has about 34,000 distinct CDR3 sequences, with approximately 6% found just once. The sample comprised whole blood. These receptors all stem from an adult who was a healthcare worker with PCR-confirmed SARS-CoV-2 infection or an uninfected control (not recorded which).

In DNA form, the CDR3 reads TGTGCCAGCAGTGTAGCGGGAGGGGGGACCACCGGGGAGCTGTTTTTT. Its protein product is CASSVAGGGTTGELFF. V is TRBV6-5 and J is TRBJ2-2; TRBD2 matches at 11 bases. Germline V gives CDR1 MNHEY, CDR2 SVGAGI. The V and J ends lost 5 bases and 4 bases, in that order; junction bases with no gene match: 6. This CDR3 region has 16 residues.

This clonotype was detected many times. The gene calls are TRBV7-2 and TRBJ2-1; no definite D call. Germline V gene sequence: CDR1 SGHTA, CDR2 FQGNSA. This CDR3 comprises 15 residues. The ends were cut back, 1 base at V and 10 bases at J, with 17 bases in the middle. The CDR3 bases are TGTGCCAGCAGCTTAGATCCCCGTCCCCTGGCGGAGCAGTTCTTC. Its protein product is CASSLDPRPLAEQFF.

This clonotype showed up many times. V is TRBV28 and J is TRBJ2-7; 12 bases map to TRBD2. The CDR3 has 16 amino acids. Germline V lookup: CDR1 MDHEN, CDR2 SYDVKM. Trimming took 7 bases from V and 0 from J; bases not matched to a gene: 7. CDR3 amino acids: CASNLPGLAGSYEQYF. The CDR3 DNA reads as TGTGCCAGCAACCTACCGGGACTAGCGGGCTCCTACGAGCAGTACTTC.

CDR3 sequence: CASSKGQASGSGQYF. Written as DNA, the CDR3 is TGTGCCAGCAGCAAAGGGCAGGCTAGCGGGAGCGGGCAGTACTTC. V usage is TRBV21-1 and J usage is TRBJ2-7; the DNA was not used to check the table's D call, TRBD2. TRBV21-1 is termed a pseudogene. There are 15 residues in the CDR3.

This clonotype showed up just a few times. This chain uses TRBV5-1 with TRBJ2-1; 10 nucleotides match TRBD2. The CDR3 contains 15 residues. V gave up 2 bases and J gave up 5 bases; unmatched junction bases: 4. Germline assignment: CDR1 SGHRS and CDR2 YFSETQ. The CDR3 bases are TGCGCCAGCAGCTTTGTACTAGCGGGGAACAATGAGCAGTTCTTC. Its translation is CASSFVLAGNNEQFF.

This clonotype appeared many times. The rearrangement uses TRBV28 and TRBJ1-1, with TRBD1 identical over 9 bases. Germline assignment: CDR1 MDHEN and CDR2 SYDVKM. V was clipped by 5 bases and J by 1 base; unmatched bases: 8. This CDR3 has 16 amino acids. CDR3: CASSPNPGQGNTEAFF. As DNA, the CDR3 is TGTGCCAGCAGTCCAAATCCGGGACAGGGGAACACTGAAGCTTTCTTT.

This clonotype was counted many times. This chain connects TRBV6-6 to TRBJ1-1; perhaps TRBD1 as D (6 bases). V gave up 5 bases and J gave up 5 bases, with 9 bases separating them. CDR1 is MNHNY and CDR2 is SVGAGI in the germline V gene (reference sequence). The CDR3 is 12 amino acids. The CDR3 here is CASSVTGTEAFF. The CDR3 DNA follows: TGTGCCAGCAGTGTCACAGGGACTGAAGCTTTCTTT.

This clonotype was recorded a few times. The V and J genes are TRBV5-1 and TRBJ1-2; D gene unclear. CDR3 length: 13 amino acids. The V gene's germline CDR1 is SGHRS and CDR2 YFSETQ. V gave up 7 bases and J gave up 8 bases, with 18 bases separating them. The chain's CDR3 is CASALPGSNGYTF. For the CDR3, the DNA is TGCGCCAGCGCCCTGCCGGGCTCCAACGGCTACACCTTC.

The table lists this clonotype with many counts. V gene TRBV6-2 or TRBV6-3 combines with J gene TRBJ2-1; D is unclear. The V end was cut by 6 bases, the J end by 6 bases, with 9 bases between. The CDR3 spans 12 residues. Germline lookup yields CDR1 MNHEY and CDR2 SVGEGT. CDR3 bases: TGTGCCAGCAGCCAACTTGGCAATGAGCAGTTCTTC. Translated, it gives CASSQLGNEQFF.

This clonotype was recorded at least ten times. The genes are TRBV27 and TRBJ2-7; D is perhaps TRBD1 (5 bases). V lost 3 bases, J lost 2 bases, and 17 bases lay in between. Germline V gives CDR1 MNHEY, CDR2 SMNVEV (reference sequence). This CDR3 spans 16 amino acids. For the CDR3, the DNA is TGTGCCAGCAGTTTGGGGCCGGTCAGCTACACCTACGAGCAGTACTTC. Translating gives CASSLGPVSYTYEQYF.

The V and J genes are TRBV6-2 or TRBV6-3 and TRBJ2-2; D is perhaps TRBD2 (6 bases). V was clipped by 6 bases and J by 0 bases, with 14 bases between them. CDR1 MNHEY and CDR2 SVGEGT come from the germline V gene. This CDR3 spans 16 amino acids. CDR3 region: CASRGGAGSNTGELFF. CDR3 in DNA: TGTGCCAGCAGGGGGGGAGCGGGTTCGAACACCGGGGAGCTGTTTTTT.

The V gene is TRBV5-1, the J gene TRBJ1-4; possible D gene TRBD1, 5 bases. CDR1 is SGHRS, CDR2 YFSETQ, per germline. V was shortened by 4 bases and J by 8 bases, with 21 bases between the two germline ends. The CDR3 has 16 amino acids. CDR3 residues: CASSPEGTQGWEKLFF. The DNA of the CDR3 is TGCGCCAGCAGCCCGGAGGGGACCCAGGGTTGGGAAAAACTGTTTTTT.

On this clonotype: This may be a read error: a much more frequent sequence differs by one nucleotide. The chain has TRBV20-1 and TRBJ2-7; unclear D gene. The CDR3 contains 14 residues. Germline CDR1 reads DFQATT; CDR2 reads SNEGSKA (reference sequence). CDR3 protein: CSVRFIRQAYEQYF. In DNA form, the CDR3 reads TGCAGTGTTAGATTCATAAGACAAGCCTACGAGCAGTACTTC.

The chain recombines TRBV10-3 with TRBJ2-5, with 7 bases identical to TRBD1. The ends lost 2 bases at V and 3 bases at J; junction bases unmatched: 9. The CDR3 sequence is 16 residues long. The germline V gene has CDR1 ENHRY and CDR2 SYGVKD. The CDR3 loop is CAISETRGQLKETQYF. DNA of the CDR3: TGTGCCATCAGTGAGACAAGGGGACAGTTAAAAGAGACCCAGTACTTC.

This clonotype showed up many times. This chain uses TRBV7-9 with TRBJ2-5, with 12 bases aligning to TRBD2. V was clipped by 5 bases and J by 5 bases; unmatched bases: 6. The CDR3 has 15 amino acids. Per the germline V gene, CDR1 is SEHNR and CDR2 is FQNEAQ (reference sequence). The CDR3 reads CASSASGRAPETQYF. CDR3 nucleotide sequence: TGTGCCAGCAGCGCTAGCGGGAGGGCCCCGGAGACCCAGTACTTC.